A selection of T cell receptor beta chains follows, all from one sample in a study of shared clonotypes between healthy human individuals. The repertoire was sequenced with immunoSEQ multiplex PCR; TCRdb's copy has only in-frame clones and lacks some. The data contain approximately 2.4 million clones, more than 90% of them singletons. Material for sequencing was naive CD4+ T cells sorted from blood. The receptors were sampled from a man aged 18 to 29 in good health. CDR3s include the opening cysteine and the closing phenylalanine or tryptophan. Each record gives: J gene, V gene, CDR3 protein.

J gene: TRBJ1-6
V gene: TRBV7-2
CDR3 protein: CAIRTGNNSPLHF

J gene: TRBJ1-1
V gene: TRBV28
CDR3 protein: CASSLLGGEAFF

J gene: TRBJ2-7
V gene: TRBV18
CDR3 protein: CASSPGQGSSYEQYF

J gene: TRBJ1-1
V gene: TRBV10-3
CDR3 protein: CASTAGYNTEAFF

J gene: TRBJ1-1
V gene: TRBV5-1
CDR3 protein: CASSLERQGTEAFF

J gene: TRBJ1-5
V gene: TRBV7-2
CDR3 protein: CASSLTGLDQPQHF

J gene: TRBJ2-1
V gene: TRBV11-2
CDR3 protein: CASREVTEQFF

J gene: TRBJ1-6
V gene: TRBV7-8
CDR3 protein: CASSQGVDNSPLHF

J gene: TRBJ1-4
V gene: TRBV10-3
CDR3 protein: CAISERGANEKLFF

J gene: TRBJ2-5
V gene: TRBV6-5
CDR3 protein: CASRRQDRDQYF

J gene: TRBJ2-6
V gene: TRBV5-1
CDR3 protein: CASSSQNMNSGANVLTF

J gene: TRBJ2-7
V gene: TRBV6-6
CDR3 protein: CASSTTGPNRNEQYF

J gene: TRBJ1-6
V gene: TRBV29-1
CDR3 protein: CSVRLGGSSYNSPLHF

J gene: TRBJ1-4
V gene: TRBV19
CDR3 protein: CASSNTGTGASGEKLFF

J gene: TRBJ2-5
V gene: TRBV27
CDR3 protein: CASSGFYGQETQYF

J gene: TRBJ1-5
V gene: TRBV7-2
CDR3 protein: CASSRGTGINQPQHF